The 30 T cell receptor beta chains given below trace back to one sample, sequenced in a study of T cells in Graves' hyperthyroidism and ophthalmopathy. The CDR3 regions of TCR beta were amplified from RNA transcripts. RT-PCR in the first round (using the HTBI primer set) targeted the TCR CDR3. One entry per CDR3 protein results from TCRdb running MiXCR on the multiplex PCR reads. The top ten clones hold 3.5% to 4% of a sample with hundreds of thousands of distinct CDR3 sequences, about a sixth of them seen once. The material sequenced was blood. The receptors were sampled from a young woman with Graves' hyperthyroidism.

At least ten counts were recorded for this clonotype. The chain carries TRBV2 and TRBJ2-7, with D maybe TRBD2 (5 bases). V lost 5 bases, J lost 3 bases, and 11 bases lay in between. Germline CDR1 SNHLY, CDR2 FYNNEI. This CDR3 spans 13 amino acids. The CDR3 loop reads CASSLRDIYEQYF. The CDR3 DNA sequence: TGTGCCAGCAGTCTTCGGGATATCTACGAGCAGTACTTC.

This rearrangement joins TRBV9 to TRBJ2-7; the D gene is possibly TRBD1 (5 bases). The CDR3 loop spans 14 amino acids. Germline CDR1 and CDR2: SGDLS and YYNGEE. V dropped 0 bases and J dropped 4 bases, with 11 bases sitting between them. The CDR3 sequence is CASSVGDSQYEQYF. CDR3 sequence (DNA): TGTGCCAGCAGCGTAGGTGACAGCCAATACGAGCAGTACTTC.

This clonotype has ten or more counts. The chain employs TRBV7-8 and TRBJ2-5; 9 positions agree with TRBD2. This CDR3 region has 17 residues. The germline V gene encodes CDR1 SGHVS and CDR2 FQNEAQ. V lost 1 base, J lost 5 bases, and 11 bases stayed unmatched. CDR3 amino acids: CASSLGRGRASLETQYF. The CDR3, as DNA: TGTGCCAGCAGCTTAGGTCGCGGGAGGGCCTCCTTGGAGACCCAGTACTTC.

The chain joins TRBV28 to TRBJ1-5; 8 nucleotides match TRBD1. There are 14 residues in the CDR3. J was trimmed by 7 bases and V by 0 bases; bases with no gene match: 2. CDR1 is MDHEN and CDR2 is SYDVKM in the germline V gene. CDR3 loop: CASSLWDRDQPQHF. The CDR3 nucleotides read TGTGCCAGCAGTTTATGGGACAGGGACCAGCCCCAGCATTTT.

This clonotype was seen ten or more times. V is TRBV18 and J is TRBJ1-2; D uncertain. The length of the CDR3 is 14 residues. Per germline, CDR1 KGHSH and CDR2 LQKENI. V dropped 1 base and J dropped 6 bases, with 12 bases sitting between them. CDR3 nucleotides: TGTGCCAGCTCACCACTTTCCGCCGGGGATGGCTACACCTTC. Its protein is CASSPLSAGDGYTF.

This clonotype was counted ten times or more. The chain is built from TRBV29-1 and TRBJ1-2; D may be TRBD1 (5 bases). V lost 3 bases and J lost 0, with 14 bases in between. The CDR3 loop spans 15 amino acids. Germline V gene lookup returns CDR1 SQVTM and CDR2 ANQGSEA. CDR3 nucleotides: TGCAGCGTTGAGGGCAGGGACCCTGCTAACTATGGCTACACCTTC. It is translated as CSVEGRDPANYGYTF.

The chain uses TRBV5-6 and TRBJ2-1; perhaps TRBD2 as D (5 bases). The V end lost 0 bases, the J end lost 10 bases, and 11 bases lay between the germline ends. CDR3 size: 13 residues. The germline V gene encodes CDR1 SGHDT and CDR2 YYEEEE. CDR3 in DNA: TGTGCCAGCAGCTTGGGTTCTAGCCGCGAGCAGTTCTTC. It encodes CASSLGSSREQFF.

This clonotype was seen ten or more times. The chain employs TRBV7-9 and TRBJ2-1, with 11 bases fitting TRBD2. The V and J ends lost 3 bases and 8 bases, in that order; junction bases with no gene match: 3. The CDR3 contains 14 residues. Germline-derived CDR1 and CDR2 are SEHNR and FQNEAQ (reference sequence). The CDR3 nucleotides are TGTGCCAGCAGCTTGGGACTAGCGGTAGATGAGCAGTTCTTC. Its protein is CASSLGLAVDEQFF.

This clonotype was counted ten times or more. V usage is TRBV20-1 and J usage is TRBJ2-1; 9 bases fit TRBD1. With V trimmed by 5 bases and J by 2 bases, 7 bases remained unmatched. The CDR3 covers 15 residues. Germline CDR1 is DFQATT and CDR2 is SNEGSKA (reference sequence). In DNA, the CDR3 is TGCAGTGCTGTGGGGACAGGGATGGCCTACAATGAGCAGTTCTTC. Amino acids: CSAVGTGMAYNEQFF.

This clonotype occurred many times. The chain couples TRBV5-5 to TRBJ2-2; D is perhaps TRBD1 (6 bases). Trimming cost V 0 bases and J 2 bases, with 20 bases left between them. CDR3 length equals 19 residues. Germline V lookup: CDR1 SGHKS, CDR2 YYEKEE (reference sequence). In DNA, the CDR3 is TGTGCCAGCAGCTTGGTGGCGAGCAGGGGAAGGATTAACACCGGGGAGCTGTTTTTT. Its translation is CASSLVASRGRINTGELFF.

This clonotype showed up many times. The J gene is TRBJ2-3, the V gene TRBV29-1, with 15 bases lining up with TRBD2. Germline values: CDR1 SQVTM, CDR2 ANQGSEA. Losses at the gene ends were 6 bases for V and 3 bases for J; bases not matched to a gene: 10. The CDR3 runs to 17 residues. CDR3 in amino acids: CSVDLGLAGGQTDTQYF. The CDR3 DNA sequence: TGCAGCGTCGACCTCGGACTAGCGGGAGGGCAGACAGATACGCAGTATTTT.

This clonotype was seen many times. The gene calls are TRBV18 and TRBJ1-1, with TRBD1 matching over 9 bases. V shed 3 bases, J shed 6 bases, and the junction held 11 bases outside the gene matches. CDR1 KGHSH and CDR2 LQKENI come from the germline V gene. The CDR3 loop spans 16 amino acids. The CDR3 spells CASSPHKDRGEAEAFF. As DNA, the CDR3 is TGTGCCAGCTCACCGCATAAGGACAGGGGAGAGGCTGAAGCTTTCTTT.

This clonotype occurred many times. The rearrangement links TRBV28 to TRBJ2-2, with D uncertain. V lost 4 bases, J lost 5 bases, and 20 bases lay in between. The germline V gene encodes CDR1 MDHEN and CDR2 SYDVKM. CDR3 length: 17 amino acids. The DNA of the CDR3 is TGTGCCAGCAGTTCCAGTTTTGTCTCGGCGAGGACCGGGGAGCTGTTTTTT. This translates into CASSSSFVSARTGELFF.

This clonotype was detected ten times or more. DNA of the CDR3: TGTGCCAGCAGCCTAGACCGGACTAGCGGGAGGGGGAAGCTGTTTTTT. Protein product: CASSLDRTSGRGKLFF. The chain recombines TRBV2 with TRBJ2-2; 15 bases align to TRBD2. Germline-derived CDR1 and CDR2 are SNHLY and FYNNEI. The CDR3 sequence is 16 residues long. The ends lost 6 bases at V and 12 bases at J; junction bases unmatched: 11. Supplemented by reference TRBV2 and TRBJ2-2, the full variable domain reads EPEVTQTPSHQVTQMGQEVILRCVPISNHLYFYWYRQILGQKVEFLVSFYNNEISEKSEIFDDQFSVERPDGSNFTLKIRSTKLEDSAMYFCASSLDRTSGRGKLFFGEGSRLTVL.

The table lists this clonotype with many counts. V is TRBV14 and J is TRBJ2-3, with 10 positions matching TRBD2. The CDR3 runs 16 residues. Trimming removed 4 bases from V and 3 bases from J; junction bases left unmatched: 7. CDR1 and CDR2 from the germline V gene are SGHDN and FVKESK. The CDR3 here is CASSRFSGRPTDTQYF. The DNA of the CDR3 is TGTGCCAGCAGCCGATTTAGCGGGAGGCCGACAGATACGCAGTATTTT.

This clonotype was seen repeatedly, ten times or more. The chain recombines TRBV2 with TRBJ1-4, with unresolved D. This CDR3 contains 14 residues. V shed 2 bases and J shed 8 bases, with 12 bases lying between them. Germline assignment: CDR1 SNHLY and CDR2 FYNNEI. The CDR3 bases are TGTGCCAGCAGTGAAAGGCCTCCCGGAGAAAAACTGTTTTTT. Amino acids: CASSERPPGEKLFF.

This clonotype turned up a few times. V is TRBV5-1 and J is TRBJ2-7, with a possible D match to TRBD1 (5 bases). The CDR3 loop spans 14 amino acids. Trimming cost V 1 base and J 3 bases, with 11 bases left between them. Germline CDR1 SGHRS, CDR2 YFSETQ. CDR3 protein: CASSLYSGNYEQYF. The CDR3 DNA reads TGCGCCAGCAGCTTGTATTCAGGGAACTACGAGCAGTACTTC.

This clonotype was found many times. The V call is TRBV6-1, the J call TRBJ2-7, with TRBD2 matching over 10 bases. The germline V gene has CDR1 MNHNS and CDR2 SASEGT. The CDR3 consists of 15 residues. Unmatched junction bases numbered 10, after V lost 8 bases and J lost 3 bases. DNA for the CDR3: TGTGCCAGCCACCCTACTAGCGGGATGGGCTACGAGCAGTACTTC. This gives the protein CASHPTSGMGYEQYF.

This clonotype was counted at least ten times. The chain has TRBV15 and TRBJ1-2, with TRBD1 identical over 8 bases. CDR3 length: 15 residues. With 5 bases clipped from V and 3 bases from J, the junction kept 8 bases outside the gene matches. CDR1 is LNHNV, CDR2 YYDKDF, per germline (reference sequence). CDR3 amino acids: CATSQGQGAYYGYTF. DNA of the CDR3: TGTGCCACCAGCCAGGGGCAGGGGGCGTACTATGGCTACACCTTC. The whole variable domain, filled in from reference TRBV15 and TRBJ1-2, reads DAMVIQNPRYQVTQFGKPVTLSCSQTLNHNVMYWYQQKSSQAPKLLFHYYDKDFNNEADTPDNFQSRRPNTSFCFLDIRSPGLGDTAMYLCATSQGQGAYYGYTFGSGTRLTVV.

This clonotype came up many times. The chain combines TRBV28 with TRBJ2-5; D unclear. Trimming left V 2 bases short and J 6 bases short, with 7 bases between. Germline loops: CDR1 MDHEN, CDR2 SYDVKM. This CDR3 has 12 amino acids. In DNA, the CDR3 is TGTGCCAGCAGTTTAAAGTTCCAGACCCAGTACTTC. Translated: CASSLKFQTQYF.

In its sample, this clonotype was seen a few times. The chain uses TRBV7-9 and TRBJ2-3, with no clear D. Trimming pared 5 bases from V and 9 bases from J, leaving 18 bases between. The CDR3 runs to 14 residues. Germline-derived CDR1 and CDR2 are SEHNR and FQNEAQ (reference sequence). CDR3 protein: CASSRPELLDTQYF. CDR3 nucleotides: TGTGCCAGCAGCAGGCCTGAACTTCTAGACACGCAGTATTTT. The complete variable domain, with remaining parts taken from reference TRBV7-9 and TRBJ2-3, reads DTGVSQNPRHKITKRGQNVTFRCDPISEHNRLYWYRQTLGQGPEFLTYFQNEAQLEKSRLLSDRFSAERPKGSFSTLEIQRTEQGDSAMYLCASSRPELLDTQYFGPGTRLTVL.

Many counts were recorded for this clonotype. The V call is TRBV7-6, the J call TRBJ2-2; D unclear. Between the trimmed V and J ends, which lost 4 bases and 2 bases, there was a span of 11 bases. The CDR3 is made up of 15 amino acids. CDR1 is SGHVS and CDR2 is FNYEAQ in the germline V gene. The CDR3 protein is CASSSLTINTGELFF. The CDR3 DNA is TGTGCCAGCAGCTCCTTAACTATCAACACCGGGGAGCTGTTTTTT.

This clonotype has at least ten counts. This chain uses TRBV27 with TRBJ2-7, with D perhaps matching TRBD1 (6 bases). Germline CDR1 reads MNHEY; CDR2 reads SMNVEV (reference sequence). Trimming removed 5 bases from V and 1 base from J, with 12 bases in between. This CDR3 has 14 residues. This CDR3 is CASSKGDLSYEQYF. CDR3 in DNA: TGTGCCAGCAGTAAGGGGGATCTTTCCTACGAGCAGTACTTC.

This clonotype was found many times. The chain carries TRBV3-1 and TRBJ2-1, with 7 bases lining up with TRBD2. Germline values: CDR1 LGHDT, CDR2 YNNKEL (reference sequence). V shed 2 bases and J 11 bases; nucleotides not matched to a gene: 3. CDR3 length equals 12 residues. The CDR3 nucleotides read TGTGCCAGCAGCCAAAGCGGGACTAAGCAGTTCTTC. Residues: CASSQSGTKQFF.

This chain uses TRBV6-1 with TRBJ2-6; D gene ambiguous. The CDR3 sequence is 15 residues long. Germline V lookup: CDR1 MNHNS, CDR2 SASEGT. Trimming removed 8 bases at V and 0 bases at J, with 11 bases between. The CDR3 loop is CASQGRASGANVLTF. In DNA, the CDR3 is TGTGCCAGCCAAGGACGGGCCTCTGGGGCCAACGTCCTGACTTTC.

The chain recombines TRBV24-1 with TRBJ2-1; tentative D call: TRBD1 (6 bases). Germline lookup yields CDR1 KGHDR and CDR2 SFDVKD. The CDR3 extends over 13 amino acids. The ends were cut back, 8 bases at V and 3 bases at J, with 10 bases in the middle. For the CDR3, the DNA is TGTGCCACCACCGGGACAAACTACAATGAGCAGTTCTTC. Its translation: CATTGTNYNEQFF.

There are many counts of this clonotype. The chain joins TRBV6-1 to TRBJ2-7, with 9 bases identical to TRBD2. From germline, CDR1 is MNHNS and CDR2 SASEGT. V was clipped by 5 bases and J by 6 bases; unmatched bases: 14. This CDR3 region has 16 residues. This CDR3 is CASSSGLTGAGGEQYF. In DNA form, the CDR3 reads TGTGCCAGCAGTTCAGGGTTGACGGGAGCGGGGGGCGAGCAGTACTTC.

This clonotype occurred many times. J is TRBJ2-7 and V is TRBV20-1, with 14 bases matching TRBD2. The CDR3 loop spans 14 amino acids. J was trimmed by 6 bases and V by 5 bases; bases with no gene match: 6. Germline assignment: CDR1 DFQATT and CDR2 SNEGSKA (reference sequence). CDR3 in DNA: TGCAGTGCTGGACCGGGACTAGCGGGAGTCGAGCAGTACTTC. As protein: CSAGPGLAGVEQYF.

The chain joins TRBV28 to TRBJ1-5, with 7 bases fitting TRBD1. J lost 2 bases, V lost 2 bases, and 6 bases had no gene match. The CDR3 consists of 16 residues. The germline CDR1 and CDR2 sequences are MDHEN and SYDVKM. For the CDR3, the DNA is TGTGCCAGCAGTTTACTTAGGGGGCGCGGCAATCAGCCCCAGCATTTT. This encodes CASSLLRGRGNQPQHF.

The V call is TRBV19, the J call TRBJ2-3; D may be TRBD2 (5 bases). Germline CDR1 is LNHDA and CDR2 is SQIVND (reference sequence). V lost 4 bases, J lost 4 bases, and 12 bases lay in between. This CDR3 spans 14 amino acids. The CDR3 loop is CASSTAGGPDTQYF. CDR3 nucleotide sequence: TGTGCCAGTAGTACCGCGGGTGGCCCAGATACGCAGTATTTT.